This TCR beta chain was recovered during a study of T cell repertoires in ileal Crohn's disease. Study in general: Around 40% were active smokers at surgery; median disease duration was around 7.9 years. Study-level results: Clonal expansions were more frequent in active smokers than non-smokers at surgery. Every patient over 26.8% clonality showed endoscopic recurrence.

There are 16 residues in the CDR3. CDR1 is MNHNY and CDR2 is SVGAGI in the germline V gene (reference sequence). V dropped 2 bases and J dropped 2 bases, with 13 bases sitting between them. Specified time point: neoterminal ileum biopsy at postoperative endoscopy, about 6 months after surgery. Eligibility required adulthood, ileal or ileocolonic Crohn's disease and indicated ileocolonic resection. Profiled with immunoSEQ multiplex PCR; TCRdb holds only in-frame clones, not every one. This table holds about 1,400 clones, around 83% found once. Of note for this clone: Its specificity is not known.

Sequenced: ileal tissue. The chain couples TRBV6-6 to TRBJ1-3; perhaps TRBD1 as D (6 bases). This receptor was identified in an adult with Crohn's disease. CDR3: CASSYAGDLAGNTIYF. The CDR3 DNA follows: TGTGCCAGCAGTTACGCAGGGGATCTAGCTGGAAACACCATATATTTT.